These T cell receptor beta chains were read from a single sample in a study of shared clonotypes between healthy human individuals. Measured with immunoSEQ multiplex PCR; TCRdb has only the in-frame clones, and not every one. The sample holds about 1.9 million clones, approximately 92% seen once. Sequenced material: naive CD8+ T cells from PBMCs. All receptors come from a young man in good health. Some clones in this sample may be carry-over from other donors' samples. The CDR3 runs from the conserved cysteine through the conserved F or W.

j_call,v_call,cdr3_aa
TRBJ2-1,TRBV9,CASSALGGLDNEQFF
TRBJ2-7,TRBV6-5,CASSYSAGTEVYEQYF
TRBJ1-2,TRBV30,CAWSVGSGDGYTF
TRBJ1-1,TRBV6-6,CASRPSRGMNTEAFF
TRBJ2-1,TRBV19,CASSLLTGEQFF
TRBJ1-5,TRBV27,CASSLVGYQPQHF
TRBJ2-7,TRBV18,CASSETTFWYEQYF
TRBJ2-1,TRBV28,CALSGEDYNEQFF
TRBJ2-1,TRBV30,CAWMDLLAGGAQFF
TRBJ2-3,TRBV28,CASNPWPYPVREHTDTQYF
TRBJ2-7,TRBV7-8,CASSQDRGPYEQYF
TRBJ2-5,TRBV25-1,CASSVAAGGRETQYF
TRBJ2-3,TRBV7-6,CASSLAFRVRSMDTQYF
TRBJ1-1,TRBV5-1,CASSLIHGTANTEAFF
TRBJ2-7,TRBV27,CASSPRATKEQYF
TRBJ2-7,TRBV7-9,CASSPREGAPPYEQYF
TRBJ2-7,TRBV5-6,CASSLAERSGSYEQYF
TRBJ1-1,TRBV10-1,CASSPTANTEAFF
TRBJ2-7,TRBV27,CASRGFRDRSYEQYF
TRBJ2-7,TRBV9,CASSQGRGPYEQYF
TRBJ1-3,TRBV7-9,CASSSIGSGGAGNTIYF
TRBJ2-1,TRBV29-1,CSVSRDRGDEQFF
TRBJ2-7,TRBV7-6,CASSQYGRNEQYF
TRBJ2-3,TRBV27,CASSLTKGIRDTQYF
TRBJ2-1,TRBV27,CASSSGTYNEQFF
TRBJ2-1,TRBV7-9,CASSLQPGLAGVVYNEQFF
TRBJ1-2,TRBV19,CASSTYMAGEGYGYTF
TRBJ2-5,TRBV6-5,CASRAASLTETQYF
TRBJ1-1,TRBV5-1,CASSSSRYGNTEAFF
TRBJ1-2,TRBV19,CASSPPLYYGYTF
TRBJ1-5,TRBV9,CASSVGSNQPQHF
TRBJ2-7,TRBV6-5,CASSYDSESYEQYF
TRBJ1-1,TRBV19,CASSMGGFTEAFF
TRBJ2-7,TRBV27,CASSSGSEQYF
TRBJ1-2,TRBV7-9,CASSWGAGRHGYTF
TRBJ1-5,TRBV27,CASSCRRVSNQPQHF
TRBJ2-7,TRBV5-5,CASSAGYPYEQYF
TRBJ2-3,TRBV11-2,CASLLGGNTDTQYF
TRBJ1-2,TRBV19,CASSTPWTVERDGYTF
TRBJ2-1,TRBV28,CATAGASSYNEQFF